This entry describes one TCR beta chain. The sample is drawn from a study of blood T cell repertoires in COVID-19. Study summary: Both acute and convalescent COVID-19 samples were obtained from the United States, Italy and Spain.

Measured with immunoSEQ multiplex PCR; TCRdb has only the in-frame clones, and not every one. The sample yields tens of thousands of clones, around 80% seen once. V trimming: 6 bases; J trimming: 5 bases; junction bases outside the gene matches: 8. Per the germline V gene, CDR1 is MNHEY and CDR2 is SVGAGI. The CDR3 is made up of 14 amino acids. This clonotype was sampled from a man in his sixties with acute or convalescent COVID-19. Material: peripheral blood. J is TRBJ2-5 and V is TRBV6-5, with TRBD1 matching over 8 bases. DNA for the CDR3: TGTGCCAGCAGGCCCCAGGGGGCAGTGGAGACCCAGTACTTC. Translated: CASRPQGAVETQYF.